This T cell receptor beta chain was sequenced during a study of OX40 agonist ivuxolimab in advanced cancers. Across the whole study: A partial response was reached by three patients: one with hepatocellular carcinoma and two with cutaneous melanoma.

CDR3 length equals 13 residues. In germline, CDR1 is LGHNA, CDR2 YSLEER. With 8 bases clipped from V and 6 bases from J, the junction kept 8 bases outside the gene matches. Produced via immunoSEQ multiplex PCR; TCRdb's table is partial and in-frame only. Here the sample spans around 65,000 clones, about 91% being singletons. The sequences come from CD4+ or CD8+ T cells sorted from blood, collected in a trial of the OX40 agonist ivuxolimab. The TCR sequence derives from an adult with an advanced solid tumor such as melanoma, head and neck, liver or kidney cancer. The V gene is TRBV4-3, the J gene TRBJ2-3, with 7 bases identical to TRBD2. CDR3 residues: CASGTGTTDTQYF. CDR3 sequence (DNA): TGCGCCAGCGGTACCGGGACTACCGATACGCAGTATTTT.